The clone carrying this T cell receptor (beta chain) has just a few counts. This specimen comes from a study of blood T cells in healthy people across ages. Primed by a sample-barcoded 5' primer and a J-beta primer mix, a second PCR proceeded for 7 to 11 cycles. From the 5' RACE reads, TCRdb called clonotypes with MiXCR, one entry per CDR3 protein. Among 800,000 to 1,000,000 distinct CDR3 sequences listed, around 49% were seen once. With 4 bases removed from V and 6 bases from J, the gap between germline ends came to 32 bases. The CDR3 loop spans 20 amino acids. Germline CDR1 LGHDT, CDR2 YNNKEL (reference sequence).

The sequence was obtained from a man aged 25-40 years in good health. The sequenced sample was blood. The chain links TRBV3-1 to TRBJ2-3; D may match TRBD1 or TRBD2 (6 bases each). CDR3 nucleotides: TGTGCCAGCAGCCTAGTCGGGGGCGATTCCTCCACAGATACCCATGATACGCAGTATTTT. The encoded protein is CASSLVGGDSSTDTHDTQYF.